This T cell receptor beta chain was sequenced for a study of T cells after yellow fever vaccination. Findings of the study overall: Abundant clonotypes from the bulk population could contaminate FACS-sorted repertoires. The study found a weaker secondary response that peaked faster, day 5 versus 15.

Note on this clonotype: As yet, its antigen is unknown.

Trimming cost V 7 bases and J 0 bases, with 19 bases left between them. In germline, CDR1 is WNHNN, CDR2 SYGVQD (reference sequence). The CDR3 covers 17 residues. TCRdb passed the 5' RACE reads through MiXCR, listing each CDR3 protein once. Counted here are 180,000 or so distinct CDR3 sequences, approximately 11% occurring once; the ten biggest clones make up 36%. J is TRBJ2-1 and V is TRBV10-1; TRBD1 might be the D (6 bases). The sample in question was CD8+ T cells sorted from PBMCs, obtained 15 days after the yellow fever booster vaccination. This clonotype originated in a man younger than 35 who received the YFV17D yellow fever vaccine. For the CDR3, the DNA is TGCGCCAGCAATACCAGGGGCCACCCCAGCTCCTACAATGAGCAGTTCTTC. This translates into CASNTRGHPSSYNEQFF.